Listed here are 26 T cell receptor beta chains from one sample, sequenced in a study of control samples from healthy donors and cancer patients. Profiling relied on immunoSEQ multiplex PCR, and the TCRdb table lists in-frame clones only, not all of them. Among 95,000 to 100,000 clones listed, approximately 78% were seen once. Sequenced sample: blood. Source of these receptors: a man in his sixties in good health.

The chain employs TRBV12-3 or TRBV12-4 and TRBJ2-1; 7 bases align to TRBD1. Germline trimming cut 6 bases from V and 8 bases from J; bases unmatched to any gene: 7. CDR3 length: 13 residues. Here the CDR3 DNA reads TGTGCCAGCAGACAGGGACAGCTGCATGAGCAGTTCTTC. As protein: CASRQGQLHEQFF.

The chain couples TRBV10-3 to TRBJ1-1, with TRBD1 as a possible D gene (5 bases). The CDR3 loop spans 15 amino acids. Trimming cost V 6 bases and J 4 bases, with 18 bases left between them. Germline CDR1 reads ENHRY; CDR2 reads SYGVKD. The CDR3 reads CAIRPGREVGTEAFF. DNA for the CDR3: TGTGCCATCAGGCCGGGCAGGGAGGTAGGCACTGAAGCTTTCTTT.

This clone is a singleton in its sample. This chain uses TRBV27 with TRBJ2-5; 7 nucleotides match TRBD2. Unmatched junction bases numbered 2, after V lost 2 bases and J lost 2 bases. The CDR3 runs 14 residues. The germline V gene has CDR1 MNHEY and CDR2 SMNVEV (reference sequence). The CDR3 here is CASSLGGEQETQYF. The CDR3 region has the DNA TGTGCCAGCAGTTTAGGGGGGGAACAAGAGACCCAGTACTTC.

This clone has more than one count but fewer than ten. The genes are TRBV20-1 and TRBJ2-7; a weak D match, TRBD1 (5 bases). From germline, CDR1 is DFQATT and CDR2 SNEGSKA (reference sequence). Trimming took off 3 bases at V and 4 bases at J, with 7 bases between the two ends. This CDR3 spans 11 amino acids. Here the CDR3 reads CSASRGYEQYF. The CDR3 DNA follows: TGCAGTGCTAGTAGGGGTTACGAGCAGTACTTC.

This chain links TRBV6-5 with TRBJ2-5; D assignment may be TRBD1 or TRBD2 (5 bases each). V lost 5 bases, J lost 1 base, and 14 bases lay in between. Germline V gene sequence: CDR1 MNHEY, CDR2 SVGAGI. CDR3 length: 15 residues. The CDR3: CASSPPGRFQETQYF. The CDR3 nucleotides are TGTGCCAGCAGTCCTCCGGGACGGTTCCAAGAGACCCAGTACTTC.

The chain employs TRBV9 and TRBJ2-3; D unresolved. CDR3 size: 14 residues. V lost 1 base, J lost 1 base, and 7 bases lay in between. Germline V CDR1 and CDR2: SGDLS, YYNGEE. The CDR3 nucleotides read TGTGCCAGCAGCGTACTGGAACGCACAGATACGCAGTATTTT. Its translation: CASSVLERTDTQYF.

Only one count was recorded for this clone. This rearrangement joins TRBV9 to TRBJ2-7; the D is unclear. V was clipped by 0 bases and J by 3 bases, with 16 bases between them. Germline V CDR1 and CDR2: SGDLS, YYNGEE. This CDR3 has 16 residues. CDR3 nucleotide sequence: TGTGCCAGCAGCGTAGGAGGTTCGGCAATTTACTACGAGCAGTACTTC. It specifies CASSVGGSAIYYEQYF.

This chain joins TRBV27 and TRBJ2-5; TRBD2 aligns across 12 bases. V lost 7 bases to trimming and J lost 3 bases; unmatched junction nucleotides: 6. The CDR3 runs 15 residues. The V gene's germline CDR1 is MNHEY and CDR2 SMNVEV (reference sequence). CDR3: CASTSASGGEETQYF. The CDR3 nucleotides are TGTGCCAGCACCTCGGCTAGCGGGGGGGAAGAGACCCAGTACTTC.

The chain combines TRBV4-2 with TRBJ2-3; D is perhaps TRBD1 (5 bases). V dropped 4 bases and J dropped 3 bases, with 17 bases sitting between them. The CDR3 extends over 16 amino acids. Germline CDR1 reads LGHNA; CDR2 reads YNFKEQ. CDR3 residues: CASSLKGAELTDTQYF. The CDR3 DNA follows: TGTGCCAGCAGCCTGAAAGGGGCGGAGCTAACAGATACGCAGTATTTT.

V usage is TRBV19 and J usage is TRBJ1-2, with D perhaps matching TRBD1 (5 bases). Germline assignment: CDR1 LNHDA and CDR2 SQIVND (reference sequence). The CDR3 is 14 residues long. V was cut by 7 bases and J by 8 bases, with 20 bases left in between. The chain's CDR3 is CASNIGRGLGGYTF. The CDR3 DNA is TGTGCCAGTAACATCGGACGGGGACTCGGGGGCTACACCTTC.

The sample holds a few counts of this clone. In DNA form, the CDR3 reads TGTGCCAGCAGCTTAGAGGCAAGGGGCTCCGGAAACACCATATATTTT. It translates to CASSLEARGSGNTIYF. The V gene is TRBV7-6, the J gene TRBJ1-3; D may be TRBD1 (5 bases). The CDR3 loop spans 16 amino acids. CDR1 SGHVS and CDR2 FNYEAQ come from the germline V gene. Trimming removed 1 base at V and 4 bases at J, with 14 bases between.

The rearrangement uses TRBV3-1 (or the pseudogene TRBV3-2) and TRBJ2-7, with D possibly being TRBD2 (6 bases). Trimming left V 2 bases short and J 4 bases short, with 21 bases between. The CDR3 consists of 17 residues. Germline CDR1 LGHDT, CDR2 YNNKEL (reference sequence). In nucleotides, the CDR3 is TGTGCCAGCAGCCAAACCCCGTGGCCCGGGGGAATTTACGAGCAGTACTTC. It codes for CASSQTPWPGGIYEQYF.

The chain combines TRBV12-3 or TRBV12-4 with TRBJ1-5, with 9 bases identical to TRBD1. The CDR3 loop spans 13 amino acids. Trimming at V came to 2 bases and at J to 11 bases, leaving 4 bases not matched to a gene. The CDR3 DNA reads TGTGCCAGCAGTTTACTACAGGGGGCGGCCCAGCATTTT. It specifies CASSLLQGAAQHF.

The CDR3 nucleotides are TGCAGCGTTGAAGTAGCGGCGGGTCCCACAGATACGCAGTATTTT. Translating it yields CSVEVAAGPTDTQYF. The chain uses TRBV29-1 and TRBJ2-3; TRBD2 is a possible D gene (6 bases). The germline V and J ends were trimmed by 1 base and 2 bases, with 13 bases remaining between them. Per germline, CDR1 SQVTM and CDR2 ANQGSEA. The CDR3 has 15 residues.

V and J are TRBV28 and TRBJ1-5; no firm D call. The V end lost 4 bases, the J end lost 6 bases, and 16 bases lay between the germline ends. Germline V gives CDR1 MDHEN, CDR2 SYDVKM. The CDR3 has 15 residues. CDR3 in amino acids: CASSSRRAKGQPQHF. CDR3 coding DNA: TGTGCCAGCAGTTCCCGGAGAGCGAAGGGTCAGCCCCAGCATTTT.

The rearrangement uses TRBV18 and TRBJ2-5; no clear D gene. V gave up 4 bases and J gave up 2 bases, with 5 bases separating them. CDR1 and CDR2 from the germline V gene are KGHSH and LQKENI. The CDR3 sequence is 12 residues long. The CDR3 coding sequence is TGTGCCAGCTCACTTACTCAAGAGACCCAGTACTTC. Translating gives CASSLTQETQYF.

J is TRBJ2-7 and V is TRBV2, with D uncertain. The CDR3 runs to 12 residues. Germline loops: CDR1 SNHLY, CDR2 FYNNEI. Trimming removed 6 bases at V and 5 bases at J, with 11 bases between. Here the CDR3 DNA reads TGTGCCAGCAGCGCTTCCAGTCACGAGCAGTACTTC. It codes for CASSASSHEQYF.

As for this clone: The junction does not match germline at one end; this may be a read error. The chain carries TRBV7-7 and TRBJ2-7; 11 bases align to TRBD1. The length of the CDR3 is 18 residues. Germline-derived CDR1 and CDR2 are SSHAT and FNYEAQ (reference sequence). The CDR3 protein is CASSLVSWGDRGSYEQYF. CDR3 nucleotide sequence: TGTGCTAGCAGCTTAGTATCATGGGGGGACAGGGGGTCCTACGAGCAGTACTTC.

This clone was observed once. This chain uses TRBV5-8 with TRBJ2-1; 14 bases align to TRBD2. The CDR3 consists of 15 residues. Germline CDR1 SGHTS, CDR2 YDEGEE. Trimming cost V 4 bases and J 9 bases; bases outside gene matches: 6. The CDR3 DNA reads TGTGCCAGCAGCCAGGGACTAGCGGGAGTCGCTGAGCAGTTCTTC. Its protein is CASSQGLAGVAEQFF.

This clone appeared once. At one end the junction does not follow the germline gene, possibly because of a read error. This chain links TRBV6-1 with TRBJ2-5; the match to TRBD2 covers 11 bases. CDR1 MNHNS and CDR2 SASEGT come from the germline V gene. This CDR3 spans 18 amino acids. The CDR3 DNA sequence: TGTGCCAGCAGCGAAGTACCCGGGACTAGCGGAGACCAAGAGACCCAGTACTTC. This gives the protein CASSEVPGTSGDQETQYF.

The chain recombines TRBV25-1 with TRBJ2-1; D may match TRBD1 or TRBD2 (5 bases each). V dropped 6 bases and J dropped 12 bases, with 9 bases sitting between them. Germline V gene data show CDR1 as MGHDK and CDR2 as SYGVNS. CDR3 length: 10 amino acids. The CDR3 reads CASRGVWQFF. Written as DNA, the CDR3 is TGTGCCAGCAGGGGGGTGTGGCAGTTCTTC.

The chain carries TRBV19 and TRBJ1-2, with D unclear. Trimming removed 3 bases from V and 7 bases from J, with 24 bases in between. Germline CDR1 LNHDA, CDR2 SQIVND (reference sequence). The CDR3 has 17 amino acids. The CDR3 loop reads CASSIWQPRMGGGGYTF. CDR3 DNA sequence: TGTGCCAGTAGTATCTGGCAGCCTCGAATGGGAGGTGGTGGCTACACCTTC. Supplemented by reference TRBV19 and TRBJ1-2, the full variable domain reads DGGITQSPKYLFRKEGQNVTLSCEQNLNHDAMYWYRQDPGQGLRLIYYSQIVNDFQKGDIAEGYSVSREKKESFPLTVTSAQKNPTAFYLCASSIWQPRMGGGGYTFGSGTRLTVV.

V gene TRBV11-2 combines with J gene TRBJ2-7; 8 bases are shared with TRBD2. The CDR3 contains 16 residues. Germline V gene data show CDR1 as SGHAT and CDR2 as FQNNGV. Trimming removed 3 bases from V and 3 bases from J; junction bases left unmatched: 10. CDR3 protein: CASSLEAGLGNYEQYF. The CDR3 DNA sequence: TGTGCCAGCAGCTTGGAGGCGGGACTAGGGAACTACGAGCAGTACTTC. The whole variable domain, filled in from reference TRBV11-2 and TRBJ2-7, reads EAGVAQSPRYKIIEKRQSVAFWCNPISGHATLYWYQQILGQGPKLLIQFQNNGVVDDSQLPKDRFSAERLKGVDSTLKIQPAKLEDSAVYLCASSLEAGLGNYEQYFGPGTRLTVT.

The chain is built from TRBV7-2 and TRBJ2-3; no clear D gene. Germline CDR1 SGHTA, CDR2 FQGNSA. The V and J ends lost 1 base and 0 bases respectively, with 5 bases between them. CDR3 size: 14 residues. The CDR3 region has the DNA TGTGCCAGCAGCTTAGACCCGAGCACAGATACGCAGTATTTT. Its translation: CASSLDPSTDTQYF.

The chain is built from TRBV6-5 and TRBJ1-4; the D gene is possibly TRBD1 (6 bases). The CDR3 spans 15 residues. Between the trimmed V and J ends, which lost 5 bases and 7 bases, there was a span of 17 bases. Germline V gene lookup returns CDR1 MNHEY and CDR2 SVGAGI. CDR3 sequence reads: CASSPPGQSSEKLFF. The CDR3 DNA sequence: TGTGCCAGCAGTCCCCCGGGACAAAGTAGTGAAAAACTGTTTTTT.

The chain has TRBV5-1 and TRBJ2-1; 8 bases are a match to TRBD1. Per germline, CDR1 SGHRS and CDR2 YFSETQ. The ends lost 4 bases at V and 7 bases at J; junction bases unmatched: 13. The CDR3 totals 16 residues. Here the CDR3 DNA reads TGCGCCAGCAGCGCCCCGGGACAGGTCCCGGGGAATGAGCAGTTCTTC. Its protein product is CASSAPGQVPGNEQFF.